This TCR beta chain was sequenced in a study of shared clonotypes between healthy human individuals. Losses at the gene ends were 0 bases for V and 12 bases for J; bases not matched to a gene: 10. The CDR3 extends over 16 amino acids. Germline CDR1 and CDR2: WNHNN and SYGVQD (reference sequence). This clone was seen a single time. The protocol was immunoSEQ multiplex PCR, while the TCRdb copy is restricted to in-frame clones and leaves out a portion. This table holds around 1 million clones, approximately 80% found once. The receptor comes from a man in his late teens or twenties in good health. The sequenced sample was memory CD4+ T cells sorted from blood. The subset denotes: CD45RA-negative fraction. The genes are TRBV10-1 and TRBJ2-1; 11 bases match TRBD1. CDR3 nucleotide sequence: TGCGCCAGCAGTGAGTCGAGGACAGGGGGCGATTCGGGGCAGTTCTTC. It codes for CASSESRTGGDSGQFF.